This T cell receptor beta chain appears in the sequencing data of a study of blood T cell repertoires in COVID-19. Overall study: The origin of the acute and convalescent COVID-19 samples was the United States, Italy and Spain. The analysed material was cDNA or gDNA that came from T cells, B-cell-depleted T cells, or PBMCs.

Using immunoSEQ multiplex PCR, the repertoire was profiled, and TCRdb retains in-frame clones only, with some absent. The profile shows about 230,000 clones, 75% to 85% of them singletons. A Seattle source enrolled patients during active infection and followed them longitudinally. V was pared by 4 bases and J by 9 bases, with 10 bases between. This CDR3 is built from 13 residues. Germline loops: CDR1 SGHAT, CDR2 FQNNGV. The sequenced material came from peripheral blood. The chain employs TRBV11-2 and TRBJ1-6; perhaps TRBD1 as D (5 bases). The origin of this receptor is a middle-aged man with COVID-19, enrolled during active disease. The chain's CDR3 is CASSSNGGSPLHF. The CDR3 DNA reads as TGTGCCAGCAGCTCAAACGGGGGTTCACCCCTCCACTTT. The whole variable domain, filled in from reference TRBV11-2 and TRBJ1-6, reads EAGVAQSPRYKIIEKRQSVAFWCNPISGHATLYWYQQILGQGPKLLIQFQNNGVVDDSQLPKDRFSAERLKGVDSTLKIQPAKLEDSAVYLCASSSNGGSPLHFGNGTRLTVT.